A single sample is the source of the 32 T cell receptor beta chains below, sequenced in a study of blood T cell repertoires in COVID-19 (TCRdb year 2020). The method behind the library was the immunoSEQ multiplex PCR assay. TCRdb retrieved this table from immuneACCESS and kept in-frame rearrangements only. Not all clones are present; in checked studies, unresolved V genes account for under half, and no reason is known for the remainder. The sample table shows 140,000 to 150,000 clones, and 81% are seen once. The biggest ten clones account for roughly 8.8% of the sample. The sample taken for sequencing was peripheral blood. These receptors all stem from a human donor with acute or convalescent COVID-19. The donor label of this sample is uncertain.

The chain uses TRBV24-1 and TRBJ1-2, with D tentatively TRBD1 (5 bases). Germline V gene sequence: CDR1 KGHDR, CDR2 SFDVKD. CDR3 size: 13 residues. Trimming cost V 5 bases and J 1 base, with 7 bases left between them. CDR3 in amino acids: CATSADSNYGYTF. The CDR3 coding sequence is TGTGCCACCAGTGCCGACAGTAACTATGGCTACACCTTC.

V usage is TRBV2 and J usage is TRBJ1-2; tentative D call: TRBD1 (6 bases). The ends were cut back, 6 bases at V and 4 bases at J, with 15 bases in the middle. CDR1 and CDR2 from the germline V gene are SNHLY and FYNNEI. The CDR3 contains 14 residues. The CDR3 sequence: CASSPTGIGYGYTF. Here the CDR3 DNA reads TGTGCCAGCAGCCCGACAGGAATAGGCTATGGCTACACCTTC.

The chain has TRBV19 and TRBJ1-1, with TRBD1 matching 7 bases. This CDR3 region has 14 residues. CDR1 LNHDA and CDR2 SQIVND come from the germline V gene (reference sequence). Trimming took 5 bases from V and 2 from J; bases not matched to a gene: 5. This CDR3 is CASSVWDSNTEAFF. CDR3 in DNA: TGTGCCAGTAGTGTCTGGGACAGTAACACTGAAGCTTTCTTT.

V gene TRBV6-6 combines with J gene TRBJ2-2; D call uncertain. V was cut by 4 bases and J by 6 bases, with 6 bases left in between. The CDR3 sequence is 12 residues long. Germline V lookup: CDR1 MNHNY, CDR2 SVGAGI (reference sequence). The CDR3 DNA reads TGTGCCAGCAGTTCTAGTCCCGGGGAGCTGTTTTTT. As protein: CASSSSPGELFF.

This clone came up a few times. The chain links TRBV27 to TRBJ2-1; D remains ambiguous. The CDR3 is 15 amino acids. Per germline, CDR1 MNHEY and CDR2 SMNVEV (reference sequence). Deletions cut 5 bases from V and 0 bases from J, with 11 bases between. In DNA form, the CDR3 reads TGTGCCAGCAGTATAACAGTGAGCTCCTACAATGAGCAGTTCTTC. As protein: CASSITVSSYNEQFF.

The chain couples TRBV11-2 to TRBJ1-6; maybe TRBD1 (5 bases). Germline V gives CDR1 SGHAT, CDR2 FQNNGV. The CDR3 loop spans 19 amino acids. V shed 2 bases and J shed 1 base, with 18 bases lying between them. The CDR3 coding sequence is TGTGCCAGCAGCTTATCGGTGGTTCGCGGGGGTTCCTATAATTCACCCCTCCACTTT. This codes for CASSLSVVRGGSYNSPLHF.

This clone was picked up one time. V and J are TRBV24-1 and TRBJ2-1; 8 nucleotides agree with TRBD1. The CDR3 length is 13 residues. Germline lookup yields CDR1 KGHDR and CDR2 SFDVKD. J was trimmed by 15 bases and V by 6 bases; bases with no gene match: 12. CDR3: CATSPQGAAIPFF. CDR3 DNA sequence: TGTGCCACCAGTCCCCAGGGGGCAGCTATACCGTTCTTC.

The rearrangement joins TRBV11-2 to TRBJ2-4, with 8 bases identical to TRBD1. The CDR3 extends over 17 amino acids. J gave up 0 bases and V 2 bases, and 6 bases lay outside the gene matches. Germline CDR1 reads SGHAT; CDR2 reads FQNNGV. CDR3 in amino acids: CASSLKAQGGAKNIQYF. CDR3 coding DNA: TGTGCCAGCAGCTTAAAGGCACAGGGGGGAGCCAAAAACATTCAGTACTTC.

The chain carries TRBV5-6 and TRBJ1-5, with 7 bases identical to TRBD1. The germline V gene encodes CDR1 SGHDT and CDR2 YYEEEE. The V gene end was trimmed by 0 bases and the J gene end by 6 bases; junction bases not matched to a gene: 6. This CDR3 has 15 amino acids. The CDR3 reads CASSLGEQGFQPQHF. The CDR3 DNA sequence: TGTGCCAGCAGCTTGGGGGAACAGGGGTTTCAGCCCCAGCATTTT. Filled out from reference TRBV5-6 and TRBJ1-5, the complete variable domain reads DAGVTQSPTHLIKTRGQQVTLRCSPKSGHDTVSWYQQALGQGPQFIFQYYEEEERQRGNFPDRFSGHQFPNYSSELNVNALLLGDSALYLCASSLGEQGFQPQHFGDGTRLSIL.

V gene TRBV11-1 combines with J gene TRBJ2-5, with TRBD1 matching over 9 bases. V trimming: 5 bases; J trimming: 2 bases; junction bases outside the gene matches: 6. Germline V gives CDR1 SGHAT, CDR2 FQDESV (reference sequence). This CDR3 comprises 15 residues. The CDR3 reads CASSPGTGRQETQYF. Written as DNA, the CDR3 is TGTGCCAGCAGCCCCGGGACAGGGAGGCAAGAGACCCAGTACTTC.

The chain uses TRBV5-4 and TRBJ2-1; D call uncertain. Trimming cost V 1 base and J 4 bases, with 3 bases left between them. This CDR3 region has 12 residues. Germline loops: CDR1 SGHNT, CDR2 YYREEE (reference sequence). CDR3 DNA sequence: TGTGCCAGCAGCTTGCGTTACAATGAGCAGTTCTTC. Translation gives CASSLRYNEQFF.

The V gene is TRBV6-5, the J gene TRBJ1-3; D ambiguous. Germline CDR1 reads MNHEY; CDR2 reads SVGAGI. The CDR3 runs to 15 residues. V shed 3 bases and J shed 4 bases, with 13 bases lying between them. The CDR3 DNA reads TGTGCCAGCAGTTATACGGGGTCGGGAGGAAACACCATATATTTT. Translating gives CASSYTGSGGNTIYF.

On this clone itself: The sample contains more than one DNA sequence encoding this CDR3. CDR3 DNA sequence: TGTGCCAGCAGTTTAGGGAGGAACACTGAAGCTTTCTTT. Its protein product is CASSLGRNTEAFF. The chain joins TRBV27 to TRBJ1-1; no reliable D call. The V and J ends lost 2 bases and 1 base respectively, with 5 bases between them. Germline V gives CDR1 MNHEY, CDR2 SMNVEV (reference sequence). The CDR3 is 13 amino acids.

This rearrangement joins TRBV5-1 to TRBJ1-2; perhaps TRBD1 as D (6 bases). This CDR3 comprises 14 residues. The V gene's germline CDR1 is SGHRS and CDR2 YFSETQ. V lost 1 base, J lost 2 bases, and 9 bases lay in between. CDR3 amino acids: CASSLLQGNYGYTF. DNA of the CDR3: TGCGCCAGCAGCTTGTTACAGGGCAACTATGGCTACACCTTC.

This clone occurred a few times. This chain uses TRBV6-5 with TRBJ1-6; D is perhaps TRBD1 (5 bases). Looked up from germline, CDR1 is MNHEY and CDR2 is SVGAGI. V dropped 2 bases and J dropped 0 bases, with 8 bases sitting between them. The CDR3 has 16 residues. The CDR3 region is CASSYRGSSYNSPLHF. CDR3 nucleotide sequence: TGTGCCAGCAGTTACAGGGGTAGCTCCTATAATTCACCCCTCCACTTT.

This chain connects TRBV19 to TRBJ2-1, with TRBD2 as a possible D gene (7 bases). Germline values: CDR1 LNHDA, CDR2 SQIVND (reference sequence). V was cut by 8 bases and J by 4 bases, with 12 bases left in between. The CDR3 is 13 residues long. CDR3 protein: CASFGGRYNEQFF. The DNA for the CDR3 is TGTGCCAGTTTCGGGGGGCGATACAATGAGCAGTTCTTC.

The chain has TRBV4-1 and TRBJ2-5, with a possible D match to TRBD2 (7 bases). V was shortened by 5 bases and J by 5 bases, with 12 bases between the two germline ends. The V gene's germline CDR1 is MGHRA and CDR2 YSYEKL. This CDR3 region has 13 residues. The CDR3 reads CASSDRGGETQYF. In nucleotides, the CDR3 is TGCGCCAGCAGCGATAGGGGGGGGGAGACCCAGTACTTC.

The sample holds a few counts of this clone. Distinct nucleotide sequences in the sample also encode this CDR3. The chain links TRBV14 to TRBJ1-2, with D uncertain. Germline CDR1 and CDR2: SGHDN and FVKESK. The V end was cut by 3 bases, the J end by 2 bases, with 7 bases between. CDR3 length: 13 residues. CDR3 sequence: CASSQARNYGYTF. In nucleotides, the CDR3 is TGTGCCAGCAGCCAGGCGAGGAACTATGGCTACACCTTC.

The CDR3 bases are TGTGCCAGTCGGACAGGGGGCGTGGGTCAGCCCCAGCATTTT. Translated: CASRTGGVGQPQHF. The V call is TRBV6-5, the J call TRBJ1-5; 11 bases align to TRBD1. V was clipped by 9 bases and J by 6 bases; unmatched bases: 7. Per germline, CDR1 MNHEY and CDR2 SVGAGI. The length of the CDR3 is 14 residues.

The chain recombines TRBV11-2 with TRBJ2-1, with D unclear. CDR1 is SGHAT and CDR2 is FQNNGV in the germline V gene. The CDR3 has 11 amino acids. The germline V and J ends were trimmed by 4 bases and 9 bases, with 7 bases remaining between them. The CDR3 sequence: CASSSYSEQFF. CDR3 sequence (DNA): TGTGCCAGCAGCTCATATAGTGAGCAGTTCTTC.

The gene calls are TRBV19 and TRBJ1-5, with a tentative D call TRBD1 (6 bases). Germline loops: CDR1 LNHDA, CDR2 SQIVND (reference sequence). The CDR3 spans 16 residues. The ends were cut back, 3 bases at V and 4 bases at J, with 16 bases in the middle. The CDR3 DNA reads as TGTGCCAGTAGTATCGGGCCCGACAGGAAGAATCAGCCCCAGCATTTT. Its protein is CASSIGPDRKNQPQHF.

This clone was seen once. This chain joins TRBV12-3 or TRBV12-4 and TRBJ2-1, with 7 bases fitting TRBD1. Trimming removed 4 bases from V and 4 bases from J; junction bases left unmatched: 1. This CDR3 has 13 amino acids. CDR3 sequence: CASSSGQYNEQFF. DNA of the CDR3: TGTGCCAGCAGTTCGGGACAGTACAATGAGCAGTTCTTC.

V usage is TRBV7-2 and J usage is TRBJ2-5, with TRBD1 identical over 8 bases. Germline loops: CDR1 SGHTA, CDR2 FQGNSA. CDR3 size: 16 residues. V trimming: 4 bases; J trimming: 3 bases; junction bases outside the gene matches: 10. CDR3 loop: CASSSRGTGRKETQYF. CDR3 DNA: TGTGCCAGCAGCTCGAGGGGGACAGGCCGGAAAGAGACCCAGTACTTC.

V gene TRBV7-9 combines with J gene TRBJ1-5; no clear D. Germline CDR1 SEHNR, CDR2 FQNEAQ (reference sequence). The germline V and J ends were trimmed by 5 bases and 3 bases, with 14 bases remaining between them. The CDR3 totals 15 residues. Here the CDR3 reads CASSTSGGFNQPQHF. CDR3 coding DNA: TGTGCCAGCAGCACTAGTGGAGGTTTCAATCAGCCCCAGCATTTT. The variable domain in full, completed from reference TRBV7-9 and TRBJ1-5, reads DTGVSQNPRHKITKRGQNVTFRCDPISEHNRLYWYRQTLGQGPEFLTYFQNEAQLEKSRLLSDRFSAERPKGSFSTLEIQRTEQGDSAMYLCASSTSGGFNQPQHFGDGTRLSIL.

This clone was detected a few times. The chain recombines TRBV27 with TRBJ1-2; D unclear. Germline CDR1 reads MNHEY; CDR2 reads SMNVEV (reference sequence). The V and J ends lost 3 bases and 4 bases respectively, with 9 bases between them. The CDR3 has 13 residues. CDR3 loop: CASSFDKTYGYTF. In DNA form, the CDR3 reads TGTGCCAGCAGTTTCGACAAGACCTATGGCTACACCTTC.

This clone was seen a handful of times. The genes are TRBV2 and TRBJ1-1; D gene unclear. The CDR3 spans 15 residues. CDR1 is SNHLY, CDR2 FYNNEI, per germline. V was cut by 3 bases and J by 0 bases, with 11 bases left in between. The CDR3 sequence: CASSEGLGLNTEAFF. The CDR3 DNA reads as TGTGCCAGCAGTGAGGGTCTAGGTTTGAACACTGAAGCTTTCTTT.

V usage is TRBV9 and J usage is TRBJ1-2; D call uncertain. V lost 3 bases to trimming and J lost 4 bases, with 10 bases between them. The germline gives CDR1 SGDLS, CDR2 YYNGEE. This CDR3 has 13 residues. The CDR3 region is CASSGIGGYGYTF. The CDR3 DNA follows: TGTGCCAGCAGCGGGATCGGCGGCTATGGCTACACCTTC.

This clone was seen once. The chain recombines TRBV9 with TRBJ2-5; D might be TRBD2 (5 bases). The germline V gene has CDR1 SGDLS and CDR2 YYNGEE. The CDR3 covers 13 residues. Trimming took 3 bases from V and 0 from J, leaving 6 bases between them. The CDR3 is CASSAGNQETQYF. In DNA form, the CDR3 reads TGTGCCAGCAGCGCGGGGAACCAAGAGACCCAGTACTTC.

This clone was detected a few times. The chain is built from TRBV24-1 and TRBJ2-5; 8 bases are shared with TRBD1. The J segment lost 4 bases and the V segment lost 5 bases, leaving 5 bases of the junction unmatched. Germline V CDR1 and CDR2: KGHDR, SFDVKD. This CDR3 comprises 14 residues. The CDR3 region is CATSGGTGIETQYF. The CDR3 nucleotides read TGTGCCACCAGTGGAGGGACAGGAATAGAGACCCAGTACTTC.

V and J are TRBV6-1 and TRBJ2-5, with D unresolved. The CDR3 is 14 residues long. Germline values: CDR1 MNHNS, CDR2 SASEGT. V was pared by 6 bases and J by 1 base, with 12 bases between. The CDR3 is CASRPGGSQETQYF. The CDR3 bases are TGTGCCAGCAGGCCCGGTGGTAGCCAAGAGACCCAGTACTTC.

The rearrangement uses TRBV24-1 and TRBJ2-5; 9 bases are a match to TRBD2. Germline CDR1 and CDR2: KGHDR and SFDVKD. This CDR3 spans 15 amino acids. V trimming: 5 bases; J trimming: 1 base; junction bases outside the gene matches: 4. The DNA for the CDR3 is TGTGCCACCAGTGGCCGCGGGGGGGTCCAAGAGACCCAGTACTTC. Protein product: CATSGRGGVQETQYF.

The V and J genes are TRBV5-4 and TRBJ1-2; TRBD1 matches 10 bases. CDR1 SGHNT and CDR2 YYREEE come from the germline V gene (reference sequence). The CDR3 loop spans 15 amino acids. V trimming: 4 bases; J trimming: 3 bases; junction bases outside the gene matches: 6. CDR3 sequence reads: CASSPRTGGYYGYTF. CDR3 DNA: TGTGCCAGCAGCCCCAGGACAGGGGGGTACTATGGCTACACCTTC.